Listed here are 30 T cell receptor beta chains from one sample, sequenced in a study of response to subunit inactivated influenza vaccine. TCRdb recomputed calls from the RT-PCR reads with MiXCR, one row per CDR3 protein. Among some 200,000 distinct CDR3 sequences listed, 9.5% to 15% were seen once. These sequences were also reported in another study, on T cells expressing NK-cell markers. That paper notes: Production of TCR beta cDNA relied on 5'RACE template switching with UMIs.

The source material was CD8+ T cells sorted from PBMCs, sampled 12 days after vaccination. The receptors were sampled from a man aged 45-65 years who received an inactivated influenza vaccine.

This sequence joins TRBV12-3 or TRBV12-4 and TRBJ2-3, with D perhaps matching TRBD1 (6 bases). V was cut by 3 bases and J by 4 bases, with 11 bases left in between. This CDR3 is 14 amino acids long. The CDR3 is CASSFAGEPDTQYF. In nucleotides, the CDR3 is TGTGCCAGCAGTTTTGCAGGGGAGCCAGATACGCAGTATTTT.

This clonotype appeared many times. V usage is TRBV20-1 and J usage is TRBJ1-2; weak D call: TRBD1 (5 bases). V shed 6 bases and J shed 5 bases, with 16 bases lying between them. The V gene's germline CDR1 is DFQATT and CDR2 SNEGSKA (reference sequence). The CDR3 loop spans 13 amino acids. This CDR3 reads CSAPWQGTYGYTF. For the CDR3, the DNA is TGCAGTGCCCCTTGGCAGGGAACATATGGCTACACCTTC.

V usage is TRBV28 and J usage is TRBJ2-6, with D possibly being TRBD2 (7 bases). Germline CDR1 reads MDHEN; CDR2 reads SYDVKM. Between the trimmed V and J ends, which lost 4 bases and 4 bases, there was a span of 23 bases. The CDR3 extends over 19 amino acids. Here the CDR3 reads CASSSKWGGRGAGANVLTF. CDR3 bases: TGTGCCAGCAGTTCAAAGTGGGGGGGGCGCGGAGCAGGGGCCAACGTCCTGACTTTC. The variable domain in full, completed from reference TRBV28 and TRBJ2-6, reads DVKVTQSSRYLVKRTGEKVFLECVQDMDHENMFWYRQDPGLGLRLIYFSYDVKMKEKGDIPEGYSVSREKKERFSLILESASTNQTSMYLCASSSKWGGRGAGANVLTFGAGSRLTVL.

V and J are TRBV7-9 and TRBJ1-2; D remains unclear. Trimming stripped 1 base from V and 4 bases from J, with 10 bases between. CDR1 and CDR2 from the germline V gene are SEHNR and FQNEAQ (reference sequence). This CDR3 region has 14 residues. As DNA, the CDR3 is TGTGCCAGCAGCTTAGGAGGAGGGTTCTATGGCTACACCTTC. It yields the protein CASSLGGGFYGYTF.

The CDR3, as DNA: TGTGCCAGCAGCAACCCTAGCGGGGGGCCCAATGAGCAGTTCTTC. Residues: CASSNPSGGPNEQFF. This chain joins TRBV7-9 and TRBJ2-1; the match to TRBD2 covers 11 bases. J lost 6 bases, V lost 5 bases, and 6 bases had no gene match. This CDR3 has 15 residues. The germline CDR1 and CDR2 sequences are SEHNR and FQNEAQ (reference sequence).

This clonotype appeared a few times. The chain joins TRBV7-6 to TRBJ1-3; the D gene is possibly TRBD1 (5 bases). There are 17 residues in the CDR3. The V gene's germline CDR1 is SGHVS and CDR2 FNYEAQ. Trimming took off 5 bases at V and 4 bases at J, with 21 bases between the two ends. The CDR3 sequence is CASSHTPTRVEGNTIYF. In nucleotides, the CDR3 is TGTGCCAGCAGCCACACTCCCACCAGGGTGGAGGGAAACACCATATATTTT.

Notes on this clonotype: An end of the junction differs from the germline gene, which may be a read error. The CDR3, as DNA: TGTGCCAGAAGCGTAGGGGACATGCTCTCCTACGAGCAGTACTTC. Translation gives CARSVGDMLSYEQYF. The gene calls are TRBV9 and TRBJ2-7; possibly TRBD1 for D (6 bases). This CDR3 has 15 amino acids. From germline, CDR1 is SGDLS and CDR2 YYNGEE.

The chain recombines TRBV5-6 with TRBJ1-2, with D perhaps matching TRBD1 (5 bases). From germline, CDR1 is SGHDT and CDR2 YYEEEE. V was trimmed by 4 bases and J by 8 bases, leaving 24 bases between them. The CDR3 totals 16 residues. The CDR3 spells CASSATGTGAVQGYTF. CDR3 coding DNA: TGTGCCAGCAGCGCAACCGGGACCGGGGCGGTTCAAGGCTACACCTTC. Full variable domain (missing parts from reference TRBV5-6 and TRBJ1-2): DAGVTQSPTHLIKTRGQQVTLRCSPKSGHDTVSWYQQALGQGPQFIFQYYEEEERQRGNFPDRFSGHQFPNYSSELNVNALLLGDSALYLCASSATGTGAVQGYTFGSGTRLTVV.

This sequence joins TRBV12-3 or TRBV12-4 and TRBJ1-2; TRBD1 aligns across 7 bases. J was trimmed by 6 bases and V by 4 bases; bases with no gene match: 8. CDR3 length: 14 residues. CDR3: CASSYVLTGDGYTF. The CDR3 bases are TGTGCCAGCAGTTACGTCCTTACAGGGGATGGCTACACCTTC.

This clonotype was seen ten or more times. The chain uses TRBV5-1 and TRBJ2-5; 8 nucleotides match TRBD1. The CDR3 loop spans 16 amino acids. Germline V CDR1 and CDR2: SGHRS, YFSETQ. The V and J ends lost 4 bases and 5 bases, in that order; junction bases with no gene match: 13. In nucleotides, the CDR3 is TGCGCCAGCAGCCCTATAGGACAGGGCCTTCGGGAGACCCAGTACTTC. Translation gives CASSPIGQGLRETQYF.

This clonotype was seen a single time. V gene TRBV6-1 combines with J gene TRBJ2-7; 8 nucleotides line up with TRBD1. This CDR3 contains 14 residues. The germline V gene encodes CDR1 MNHNS and CDR2 SASEGT. V lost 4 bases, J lost 3 bases, and 5 bases stayed unmatched. The CDR3 region has the DNA TGTGCCAGCAGTGCCCCCGGGACAGGCTACGAGCAGTACTTC. The encoded protein is CASSAPGTGYEQYF.

The V and J genes are TRBV15 and TRBJ1-5; 7 bases fit TRBD1. Losses at the gene ends were 0 bases for V and 3 bases for J; bases not matched to a gene: 8. CDR3 length equals 17 residues. The germline V gene encodes CDR1 LNHNV and CDR2 YYDKDF (reference sequence). CDR3 in amino acids: CATSRDSHRGLNQPQHF. The CDR3 DNA reads as TGTGCCACCAGCAGAGATTCCCACAGGGGTCTCAATCAGCCCCAGCATTTT.

The V call is TRBV5-6, the J call TRBJ1-5; 7 bases match TRBD1. V gave up 5 bases and J gave up 0 bases; unmatched junction bases: 8. The CDR3 contains 16 residues. Germline CDR1 reads SGHDT; CDR2 reads YYEEEE. CDR3 DNA sequence: TGTGCCAGCAGTTCGGGACAGCTTAATAGCAATCAGCCCCAGCATTTT. Residues: CASSSGQLNSNQPQHF.

This clonotype was recorded at least ten times. This chain joins TRBV20-1 and TRBJ1-2; D unclear. Germline loops: CDR1 DFQATT, CDR2 SNEGSKA (reference sequence). The CDR3 runs to 13 residues. Trimming shortened V by 3 bases and J by 0 bases, and 8 bases separated the two germline ends. CDR3 amino acids: CSASALANYGYTF. CDR3 in DNA: TGCAGTGCTAGCGCTCTAGCTAACTATGGCTACACCTTC.

The gene calls are TRBV6-5 and TRBJ2-2; D is undetermined. Germline V gene sequence: CDR1 MNHEY, CDR2 SVGAGI. The CDR3 is 12 residues long. V lost 6 bases to trimming and J lost 5 bases, with 7 bases between them. This CDR3 is CASSALTGELFF. Written as DNA, the CDR3 is TGTGCCAGCAGCGCCTTGACCGGGGAGCTGTTTTTT.

This clonotype occurred many times. This chain connects TRBV6-5 to TRBJ1-1; TRBD1 aligns across 8 bases. This CDR3 has 15 amino acids. The germline V gene encodes CDR1 MNHEY and CDR2 SVGAGI. After removal of 2 bases from V and 5 bases from J, the junction contained 7 bases not matched to a gene. CDR3 nucleotides: TGTGCCAGCAGTTACAGTCCCAGGGGGCTTACTGAAGCTTTCTTT. It is translated as CASSYSPRGLTEAFF.

This clonotype was recorded many times. The V and J genes are TRBV20-1 and TRBJ2-7; the D gene could be TRBD1 or TRBD2 (6 bases each). The germline gives CDR1 DFQATT, CDR2 SNEGSKA (reference sequence). V was pared by 0 bases and J by 4 bases, with 13 bases between. The CDR3 loop spans 14 amino acids. In DNA, the CDR3 is TGCAGTGCTAGAGAATTGGGGGGCGGTTACGAGCAGTACTTC. This gives the protein CSARELGGGYEQYF.

This clonotype showed up just a few times. This sequence joins TRBV6-2 or TRBV6-3 and TRBJ2-5; D is uncertain. V lost 2 bases, J lost 5 bases, and 15 bases lay in between. The CDR3 is made up of 15 amino acids. Germline V gene lookup returns CDR1 MNHEY and CDR2 SVGEGT. DNA for the CDR3: TGTGCCAGCAGTTACGGGCCCCGGGCGTCCGAGACCCAGTACTTC. Amino acids: CASSYGPRASETQYF.

The rearrangement uses TRBV5-6 and TRBJ1-6, with a weak D call TRBD1 (5 bases). This CDR3 region has 14 residues. The germline V gene has CDR1 SGHDT and CDR2 YYEEEE. V was cut by 4 bases and J by 9 bases, with 14 bases left in between. Here the CDR3 reads CASSTRGSISPLHF. As DNA, the CDR3 is TGTGCCAGCAGCACGAGGGGTAGCATTTCACCCCTCCACTTT.

This clonotype appeared many times. The rearrangement links TRBV11-1 to TRBJ2-1, with 7 positions matching TRBD2. Losses at the gene ends were 6 bases for V and 6 bases for J; bases not matched to a gene: 26. The CDR3 spans 20 residues. Germline CDR1 and CDR2: SGHAT and FQDESV (reference sequence). CDR3 nucleotides: TGTGCCAGCAGTTCGACAGAGTCCAGGTCAGAGACTAGCCCTCTCAATGAGCAGTTCTTC. Protein sequence: CASSSTESRSETSPLNEQFF.

This clonotype was found a few times. Mismatch with germline at one junction end may stem from a read error. J is TRBJ2-7 and V is TRBV27; D is unclear. The CDR3 is made up of 11 amino acids. Looked up from germline, CDR1 is MNHEY and CDR2 is SMNVEV (reference sequence). The CDR3 DNA reads TGTGCCAGCAGTTTAACCGACGAGCAGTACTTT. The encoded protein is CASSLTDEQYF.

V usage is TRBV7-3 and J usage is TRBJ2-1, with D tentatively TRBD1 (6 bases). CDR3 size: 15 residues. The V and J ends lost 5 bases and 4 bases respectively, with 15 bases between them. Germline CDR1 reads SGHTA; CDR2 reads FQGTGA. The CDR3 DNA reads as TGTGCCAGCAGCGTGGGGGCTAGCCAATACAATGAGCAGTTCTTC. Translating gives CASSVGASQYNEQFF.

V and J are TRBV12-3 or TRBV12-4 and TRBJ2-1; 8 positions match TRBD2. With 3 bases clipped from V and 4 bases from J, the junction kept 5 bases outside the gene matches. The CDR3 covers 15 residues. The CDR3: CASSFDGGAYNEQFF. The CDR3 nucleotides read TGTGCCAGCAGTTTCGACGGGGGGGCTTACAATGAGCAGTTCTTC.

The rearrangement uses TRBV6-1 and TRBJ2-1; D ambiguous. The V and J ends lost 4 bases and 1 base respectively, with 8 bases between them. Germline assignment: CDR1 MNHNS and CDR2 SASEGT. The CDR3 spans 14 residues. CDR3 nucleotide sequence: TGTGCCAGCAGTGTCACAATGTCCTACAATGAGCAGTTCTTC. This gives the protein CASSVTMSYNEQFF.

This clonotype appeared a few times. The chain uses TRBV7-8 and TRBJ2-5, with a weak D call TRBD2 (7 bases). Germline V gives CDR1 SGHVS, CDR2 FQNEAQ. This CDR3 is built from 18 residues. V lost 2 bases and J lost 0, with 19 bases in between. The CDR3 nucleotides are TGTGCCAGCAGCTTATTTCGGGTGGGGGGGCAGTACCAAGAGACCCAGTACTTC. Translation gives CASSLFRVGGQYQETQYF.

The chain is built from TRBV7-2 and TRBJ2-5; D is ambiguous. This CDR3 is 12 amino acids long. Trimming left V 1 base short and J 5 bases short, with 5 bases between. CDR1 and CDR2 from the germline V gene are SGHTA and FQGNSA. This CDR3 reads CASSLGYETQYF. CDR3 coding DNA: TGTGCCAGCAGCTTAGGGTACGAGACCCAGTACTTC.

This clonotype was observed a handful of times. V gene TRBV19 combines with J gene TRBJ1-4, with 9 bases fitting TRBD1. The V gene's germline CDR1 is LNHDA and CDR2 SQIVND (reference sequence). The junction had 12 bases not matched to a gene; V was cut back by 5 bases and J by 5 bases. The CDR3 is 17 residues long. Here the CDR3 DNA reads TGTGCCAGTAGTTGGGGCACAGGGGGCGCCGCCAATGAAAAACTGTTTTTT. Translation: CASSWGTGGAANEKLFF.

This clonotype was found many times. V and J are TRBV29-1 and TRBJ2-2; 7 bases map to TRBD1. With 6 bases clipped from V and 5 bases from J, the junction kept 6 bases outside the gene matches. CDR3 length equals 13 residues. CDR1 is SQVTM, CDR2 ANQGSEA, per germline. CDR3 in DNA: TGCAGCGTCACAACAGGGGTTACCGGGGAGCTGTTTTTT. Translation: CSVTTGVTGELFF.

This clonotype was detected a few times. The gene calls are TRBV10-3 and TRBJ2-1; 7 positions agree with TRBD2. Germline-derived CDR1 and CDR2 are ENHRY and SYGVKD. V lost 2 bases to trimming and J lost 7 bases; unmatched junction nucleotides: 8. The CDR3 is 15 residues long. The CDR3 sequence is CAISEGRGVLNEQFF. CDR3 DNA sequence: TGTGCCATCAGTGAGGGGAGGGGAGTTTTAAATGAGCAGTTCTTC.

The gene calls are TRBV5-5 and TRBJ2-1, with 9 bases aligning to TRBD1. Germline values: CDR1 SGHKS, CDR2 YYEKEE (reference sequence). V shed 0 bases, J shed 8 bases, and the junction held 6 bases outside the gene matches. The CDR3 loop spans 15 amino acids. The CDR3 region is CASSLEGQGFDEQFF. The DNA of the CDR3 is TGTGCCAGCAGCTTGGAGGGACAGGGTTTCGATGAGCAGTTCTTC. Based on the CDR3 plus reference TRBV5-5 and TRBJ2-1, the full variable domain is DAGVTQSPTHLIKTRGQQVTLRCSPISGHKSVSWYQQVLGQGPQFIFQYYEKEERGRGNFPDRFSARQFPNYSSELNVNALLLGDSALYLCASSLEGQGFDEQFFGPGTRLTVL.